These 14 T cell receptor beta chains came from one sample sequenced in a study of blood T cell repertoires in COVID-19. Generated by immunoSEQ multiplex PCR, the TCRdb table keeps only in-frame clones and is missing some. The sample records some 290,000 clones, roughly 90% being singletons. Sample: PBMCs or T cells enriched from blood (not recorded which). These receptors were obtained from a woman aged 25-40 years who had recovered from COVID-19.

This rearrangement joins TRBV24-1 to TRBJ1-2, with TRBD1 matching over 7 bases. With V trimmed by 3 bases and J by 4 bases, 1 base remained unmatched. Per germline, CDR1 KGHDR and CDR2 SFDVKD. The CDR3 totals 13 residues. CDR3 region: CATSDGTAYGYTF. In DNA, the CDR3 is TGTGCCACCAGTGATGGGACAGCCTATGGCTACACCTTC.

Here the CDR3 reads CASSLGQTEHEQYF. CDR3 in DNA: TGCGCCAGCAGCTTGGGACAGACGGAACACGAGCAGTACTTC. The genes are TRBV5-1 and TRBJ2-7, with D possibly matching TRBD1 (5 bases). CDR1 is SGHRS and CDR2 is YFSETQ in the germline V gene. The CDR3 runs to 14 residues. V lost 0 bases, J lost 5 bases, and 12 bases lay in between.

This chain's CDR3 is CASSVTRAGNTIYF. The CDR3 nucleotides read TGTGCCAGCAGCGTCACCAGGGCTGGAAACACCATATATTTT. This rearrangement joins TRBV13 to TRBJ1-3, with D perhaps matching TRBD1 (5 bases). Trimming removed 5 bases at V and 2 bases at J, with 10 bases between. This CDR3 comprises 14 residues. In germline, CDR1 is PRHDT, CDR2 FYEKMQ (reference sequence). The entire variable domain, with the rest obtained from reference TRBV13 and TRBJ1-3, is as follows: AAGVIQSPRHLIKEKRETATLKCYPIPRHDTVYWYQQGPGQDPQFLISFYEKMQSDKGSIPDRFSAQQFSDYHSELNMSSLELGDSALYFCASSVTRAGNTIYFGEGSWLTVV.

The gene calls are TRBV18 and TRBJ2-1, with D possibly being TRBD2 (6 bases). This CDR3 spans 17 amino acids. Germline loops: CDR1 KGHSH, CDR2 LQKENI. V lost 3 bases and J 1 base, leaving 16 bases between the germline ends. The CDR3 DNA sequence: TGTGCCAGCTCACCGGAAGATGGTGGGAGGTCCTACAATGAGCAGTTCTTC. As protein: CASSPEDGGRSYNEQFF.

This rearrangement joins TRBV18 to TRBJ2-7, with 13 bases matching TRBD2. Per the germline V gene, CDR1 is KGHSH and CDR2 is LQKENI. Trimming took 6 bases from V and 5 from J; bases not matched to a gene: 10. This CDR3 spans 16 amino acids. In nucleotides, the CDR3 is TGTGCCAGCTCCGCATGGGGACTAGCGGGACGCGACGAGCAGTACTTC. Protein sequence: CASSAWGLAGRDEQYF.

The chain couples TRBV7-2 to TRBJ1-2; D call uncertain. Germline V gives CDR1 SGHTA, CDR2 FQGNSA. The CDR3 runs 12 residues. V was trimmed by 3 bases and J by 2 bases, leaving 4 bases between them. CDR3 coding DNA: TGTGCCAGCAGCTTTCGGAACTATGGCTACACCTTC. This gives the protein CASSFRNYGYTF.

This chain connects TRBV27 to TRBJ1-5, with unresolved D. Germline V gene lookup returns CDR1 MNHEY and CDR2 SMNVEV (reference sequence). The CDR3 is 14 residues long. Trimming pared 1 base from V and 0 bases from J, leaving 4 bases between. CDR3 amino acids: CASSLFHSNQPQHF. DNA for the CDR3: TGTGCCAGCAGTTTATTTCATAGCAATCAGCCCCAGCATTTT.

This chain joins TRBV14 and TRBJ1-2; 8 positions agree with TRBD1. CDR1 is SGHDN and CDR2 is FVKESK in the germline V gene. The junction had 7 bases not matched to a gene; V was cut back by 0 bases and J by 7 bases. The CDR3 totals 15 residues. The CDR3 is CASSQEARGHGGYTF. DNA of the CDR3: TGTGCCAGCAGCCAAGAAGCCAGGGGGCACGGTGGCTACACCTTC.

The genes are TRBV6-2 or TRBV6-3 and TRBJ2-3; no firm D call. The CDR3 runs to 13 residues. The V end was cut by 2 bases, the J end by 3 bases, with 6 bases between. Germline V gives CDR1 MNHEY, CDR2 SVGEGT. CDR3 DNA: TGTGCCAGCAGTTACGGGCCAACAGATACGCAGTATTTT. Its translation is CASSYGPTDTQYF.

This clone was picked up one time. The chain has TRBV5-4 and TRBJ2-3, with 12 bases aligning to TRBD2. V was clipped by 0 bases and J by 2 bases; unmatched bases: 13. There are 20 residues in the CDR3. Germline V gene sequence: CDR1 SGHNT, CDR2 YYREEE (reference sequence). The CDR3 DNA reads TGTGCCAGCAGCTTGGAATATATTGGGCTAGCGGGAGGGAACACAGATACGCAGTATTTT. It encodes CASSLEYIGLAGGNTDTQYF.

This chain connects TRBV27 to TRBJ2-3, with 11 bases that match TRBD2. V lost 6 bases to trimming and J lost 6 bases; unmatched junction nucleotides: 20. There are 19 residues in the CDR3. Germline CDR1 and CDR2: MNHEY and SMNVEV (reference sequence). CDR3 amino acids: CASSPTQPSLAGVDDTQYF. In nucleotides, the CDR3 is TGTGCCAGCAGCCCTACCCAACCCTCACTAGCGGGAGTCGACGATACGCAGTATTTT.

This chain connects TRBV18 to TRBJ2-7; 11 nucleotides match TRBD2. The germline CDR1 and CDR2 sequences are KGHSH and LQKENI. V lost 6 bases and J lost 4; bases outside the gene matches: 17. The CDR3 has 18 amino acids. The CDR3 DNA reads TGTGCCAGCTCCCGATTCGGGGGGACTAGCGGAACCCCATACGAGCAGTACTTC. Translated, it gives CASSRFGGTSGTPYEQYF.

J is TRBJ2-1 and V is TRBV6-5; D gene ambiguous. Germline V gene data show CDR1 as MNHEY and CDR2 as SVGAGI. The CDR3 spans 16 residues. V lost 3 bases and J 5 bases, leaving 17 bases between the germline ends. The CDR3 DNA reads as TGTGCCAGCAGTTATTACGTCCCGCTAGGCAACAATGAGCAGTTCTTC. Protein sequence: CASSYYVPLGNNEQFF.

The chain recombines TRBV9 with TRBJ2-1; TRBD2 matches 13 bases. Unmatched junction bases numbered 3, after V lost 0 bases and J lost 6 bases. The germline V gene has CDR1 SGDLS and CDR2 YYNGEE. The CDR3 runs to 16 residues. CDR3 protein: CASSVALAGGGNEQFF. CDR3 nucleotides: TGTGCCAGCAGCGTAGCACTAGCGGGAGGGGGCAATGAGCAGTTCTTC.